These T cell receptor beta chains were read from a single sample in a study of blood T cell repertoires in COVID-19. Libraries were prepared by immunoSEQ multiplex PCR; TCRdb keeps only in-frame clonotypes and omits some of them. The sample carries around 250,000 clones, 90% recorded once. The specimen was peripheral blood. The receptor source for this set is a woman aged 55-70 years with COVID-19, enrolled during active disease. CDR3s include the opening cysteine and the closing phenylalanine or tryptophan. A D gene is named only where the DNA matches it firmly. Not every row has a clone size; where given, it reads once, few, many or a size class.

cdr3_length	d_call	clone_size	v_call	j_call	cdr3_nt	cdr3_aa
15	NA	NA	TRBV7-2	TRBJ2-2	TGTGCCAGCAGCTTCGCGCGGGGCCACACCGGGGAGCTGTTTTTT	CASSFARGHTGELFF
13	NA	NA	TRBV30	TRBJ1-1	TGTGCCTGGAGTCTGGGACTTCAATCCGAGGCTTTCTTT	CAWSLGLQSEAFF
14	TRBD1	NA	TRBV5-5	TRBJ2-1	TGTGCCAGCAGACGAGGACAGGGCGACAATGAGCAGTTCTTC	CASRRGQGDNEQFF
14	NA	NA	TRBV27	TRBJ1-2	TGTGCCAGCAGTGCCAGGGTCCCATCTGATGGCTACACCTTC	CASSARVPSDGYTF
13	NA	NA	TRBV12-3/TRBV12-4	TRBJ1-2	TGTGCCAGCAGTTTAGCGCTAGGCTCTGGCTACACCTTC	CASSLALGSGYTF
13	NA	NA	TRBV5-1	TRBJ2-3	TGCGCCAGCAGCTTGGAGGGGGCGGGGAACCAGTATTTT	CASSLEGAGNQYF
15	NA	NA	TRBV7-3	TRBJ1-2	TGTGCCAGCAGCTTAGGACTGGGACACCGGTATGGCTACACCTTC	CASSLGLGHRYGYTF
17	TRBD1	NA	TRBV27	TRBJ2-7	TGTGCCAGCAGTTTATTTCCCCCCCGGGACAGGACTTACGAGCAGTACTTC	CASSLFPPRDRTYEQYF
17	TRBD2	NA	TRBV7-6	TRBJ2-1	TGTGCCAGCAGCGGCGAGGCTAGCGGGGGGGCGTACAATGAGCAGTTCTTC	CASSGEASGGAYNEQFF
14	TRBD1	NA	TRBV5-1	TRBJ2-7	TGCGCCAGCAGCGGGACAGCCGACTCCTACGAGCAGTACTTC	CASSGTADSYEQYF
18	TRBD1	NA	TRBV3-1/TRBV3-2	TRBJ1-1	TGTGCCAGCAGCCAAGGCTATGGACTTAGGGACAGGGACACTGAAGCTTTCTTT	CASSQGYGLRDRDTEAFF
14	TRBD1	NA	TRBV2	TRBJ2-2	TGTGCCAGCAATCCGGGACAGGGGACCGGGGAGCTGTTTTTT	CASNPGQGTGELFF
14	TRBD1	NA	TRBV3-1/TRBV3-2	TRBJ1-6	TGTGCCAGCAGCCCGGGGACAGATAATTCACCCCTCCACTTT	CASSPGTDNSPLHF
15	TRBD1	NA	TRBV5-1	TRBJ1-2	TGCGCCAGCAGCTTGGGCCTCCGGGACAGTTATGGCTACACCTTC	CASSLGLRDSYGYTF
15	NA	once	TRBV3-1/TRBV3-2	TRBJ1-4	TGTGCCAGCAGCCAAGGGCTCGGGGGTAATGAAAAACTGTTTTTT	CASSQGLGGNEKLFF
14	TRBD1	NA	TRBV19	TRBJ1-2	TGTGCCAGTAGTGAACGACAGGGATCAGGGGGCTACACCTTC	CASSERQGSGGYTF
13	NA	NA	TRBV7-9	TRBJ1-1	TGTGCCAGCAGCTTAGGGACTGACACTGAAGCTTTCTTT	CASSLGTDTEAFF
14	NA	NA	TRBV7-9	TRBJ1-1	TGTGCCAGCAGCTTAAATCGGGAGGGTCAGAAAGCTTTCTTT	CASSLNREGQKAFF
14	NA	NA	TRBV18	TRBJ1-2	TGTGCCAGCTCACCACCAACCGGGAACTATGGCTACACCTTC	CASSPPTGNYGYTF
14	TRBD1	NA	TRBV6-6	TRBJ1-1	TGTGCCAGCAGTTCTCCGGACAGGGTCACTGAAGCTTTCTTT	CASSSPDRVTEAFF
15	NA	NA	TRBV19	TRBJ1-3	TGTGCCAGTAGTATAACAGGGAGCTCTGGAAACACCATATATTTT	CASSITGSSGNTIYF
13	NA	NA	TRBV6-5	TRBJ2-3	TGTGCCAGCAGGCTGGACAACACAGATACGCAGTATTTT	CASRLDNTDTQYF
12	NA	NA	TRBV3-1/TRBV3-2	TRBJ1-5	TGTGCCAGCAGCCTAGCCTCCCAGCCCCAGCATTTT	CASSLASQPQHF
13	TRBD1	NA	TRBV7-8	TRBJ1-1	TGTGCCAGCAGCTTAGGGACAGGGGGGCTTCCTTTCTTT	CASSLGTGGLPFF
15	TRBD2	NA	TRBV2	TRBJ2-5	TGTGCCAGTACATTAGCGGGGGCCCGCCAAGAGACCCAGTACTTC	CASTLAGARQETQYF
16	TRBD2	NA	TRBV5-4	TRBJ2-2	TGTGCCAGCAGTTCCATTAGCGGGGGGCTTACCGGGGAGCTGTTTTTT	CASSSISGGLTGELFF
13	TRBD1	NA	TRBV7-8	TRBJ1-5	TGTGCCAGCAGCCGACAGGGGAATCAGCCCCAGCATTTT	CASSRQGNQPQHF
14	NA	NA	TRBV7-9	TRBJ2-7	TGTGCCAGCAGCTTCGAGGGCAGATGGAACGAGCAGTACTTC	CASSFEGRWNEQYF
16	NA	NA	TRBV3-1/TRBV3-2	TRBJ2-5	TGTGCCAGCAGCCCGGTGAGGTGGCGGGACCAAGAGACCCAGTACTTC	CASSPVRWRDQETQYF
17	NA	NA	TRBV3-1/TRBV3-2	TRBJ2-2	TGTGCCAGCAGCCAAGTAACTAACGGGGGACCCACCGGGGAGCTGTTTTTT	CASSQVTNGGPTGELFF
14	TRBD1	NA	TRBV27	TRBJ2-2	TGTGCCAGCAATCAGATACAGGGGGCCGGGGAGCTGTTTTTT	CASNQIQGAGELFF
16	NA	NA	TRBV9	TRBJ1-3	TGTGCCAGCAGCGTAGCCACGACAGGCCCTGGAAACACCATATATTTT	CASSVATTGPGNTIYF
15	NA	NA	TRBV18	TRBJ1-3	TGTGCCAGCTCACCATACGGGAGCTCTGGAAACACCATATATTTT	CASSPYGSSGNTIYF
15	TRBD1	NA	TRBV3-1/TRBV3-2	TRBJ1-2	TGTGCCAGCAGCCAAGTTTCGGGACAGGGAGTAGCCTACACCTTC	CASSQVSGQGVAYTF
16	TRBD1	NA	TRBV5-6	TRBJ1-6	TGTGCCAGCAGCTTGGGGGGACAGAGATATAATTCACCCCTCCACTTT	CASSLGGQRYNSPLHF
13	NA	NA	TRBV6-2/TRBV6-3	TRBJ2-2	TGTGCCAGCAGTTATGTCGGCACCGGGGAGCTGTTTTTT	CASSYVGTGELFF
17	TRBD1	NA	TRBV7-9	TRBJ1-4	TGTGCCAGCAGCCCCCGTACCGGACAGGAGGGTGAAGAAAAACTGTTTTTT	CASSPRTGQEGEEKLFF
13	NA	NA	TRBV5-6	TRBJ1-1	TGTGCCAGCAACTTTCTTCGGAACACTGAAGCTTTCTTT	CASNFLRNTEAFF
18	TRBD1	NA	TRBV6-2/TRBV6-3	TRBJ1-5	TGTGCCAGCAGTTACTCCCGTACAGGGGGATATGGCAATCAGCCCCAGCATTTT	CASSYSRTGGYGNQPQHF
14	NA	NA	TRBV6-2/TRBV6-3	TRBJ1-1	TGTGCCAGCAGTTACGCGACAGCGAGTTGGGGAGCTTTCTTT	CASSYATASWGAFF
12	NA	once	TRBV11-3	TRBJ1-6	TGTGCCAGCAGCCGGGATAATTCACCCCTCCACTTT	CASSRDNSPLHF
17	TRBD1	NA	TRBV18	TRBJ2-5	TGTGCCAGCTCACCTCAAAGCAGACAGGGGCGGCGAGAGACCCAGTACTTC	CASSPQSRQGRRETQYF
13	NA	NA	TRBV7-2	TRBJ1-2	TGTGCCAGCAGCTCCGGACAGCCCTATGGCTACACCTTC	CASSSGQPYGYTF
13	TRBD1	few	TRBV30	TRBJ1-2	TGTGCCTGGACCGGGACAGGGGAGGGGGGCTACACCTTC	CAWTGTGEGGYTF
14	TRBD1	once	TRBV15	TRBJ1-2	TGTGCCACCAGCAGGGGGACAGTTCCCTATGGCTACACCTTC	CATSRGTVPYGYTF
15	NA	NA	TRBV5-1	TRBJ2-2	TGCGCCAGCAGCCCCGGGACACCTAACACCGGGGAGCTGTTTTTT	CASSPGTPNTGELFF
15	TRBD1	NA	TRBV6-4	TRBJ1-5	TGTGCCAGCAGGCGGGACAGCTATAGCAATCAGCCCCAGCATTTT	CASRRDSYSNQPQHF
14	NA	NA	TRBV5-1	TRBJ1-5	TGCGCCAGCAGCCCGGACAGCCCCAATCAGCCCCAGCATTTT	CASSPDSPNQPQHF
17	TRBD2	NA	TRBV4-3	TRBJ2-3	TGCGCCAGCAGCCAGTCTAGCGGGGTAGATAGCACAGATACGCAGTATTTT	CASSQSSGVDSTDTQYF
15	NA	NA	TRBV4-3	TRBJ1-3	TGCGCCAGCAGCCAAGACAGACACTCTGGAAACACCATATATTTT	CASSQDRHSGNTIYF
14	NA	NA	TRBV6-5	TRBJ2-7	TGTGCCAGCAGTTACGTGCAGGGCCGGGGGGAGCAGTACTTC	CASSYVQGRGEQYF
15	TRBD2	NA	TRBV7-2	TRBJ2-1	TGTGCCAGCAGCTTAGGCGGGGGGCCTTACAATGAGCAGTTCTTC	CASSLGGGPYNEQFF
12	TRBD1	NA	TRBV12-3/TRBV12-4	TRBJ2-1	TGTGCCAGCAGGGGACAGGTCAATGAGCAGTTCTTC	CASRGQVNEQFF
15	TRBD1	NA	TRBV7-2	TRBJ1-2	TGTGCCAGCAGCTCGCGGACAGGGATTAACTATGGCTACACCTTC	CASSSRTGINYGYTF